These T cell receptor beta chains were read from a single sample in a study of T-cell memory formation after mild COVID-19. TCRdb used MiXCR to reprocess the 5' RACE reads, holding one entry per CDR3 protein. This table has about 250,000 distinct CDR3 sequences, less than 20% appearing once. Specimen: PBMCs or a T cell subset sorted from them (not recorded which). These receptors were obtained from a man between 18 and 35 years old who had mild COVID-19 (a few samples of this study predate the infection). Cell type and time point are not known. Both conserved end residues are part of each CDR3. A D gene is named only where the DNA matches it firmly. Where a row states a size, it is once, few, many or the class of an expanded clone; other rows omit it.

NA NA TRBJ2-7 TRBV6-2/TRBV6-3 CASSPDPSYEQYF TGTGCCAGCAGCCCTGACCCTTCCTACGAGCAGTACTTC
many TRBD2 TRBJ2-1 TRBV7-9 CASSLASGTTVYNEQFF TGTGCCAGCAGCTTAGCATCCGGGACTACAGTCTACAATGAGCAGTTCTTC
few TRBD1 TRBJ2-5 TRBV4-3 CASSPHRGGEETQYF TGCGCCAGCAGCCCACACAGGGGTGGCGAAGAGACCCAGTACTTC
NA TRBD2 TRBJ2-7 TRBV5-1 CASSLGLAGISYEQYF TGCGCCAGCAGCTTGGGACTAGCGGGGATCTCCTACGAGCAGTACTTC
few NA TRBJ2-3 TRBV12-3/TRBV12-4 CASAFLGGAVDTQYF TGTGCCAGCGCCTTTCTAGGGGGGGCGGTAGATACGCAGTATTTT
NA NA TRBJ1-1 TRBV10-3 CAITDSLNTEAFF TGTGCCATCACCGACAGTCTGAACACTGAAGCTTTCTTT
few TRBD2 TRBJ2-7 TRBV18 CASSPNIGGASYEQYF TGTGCCAGCTCACCAAACATCGGGGGGGCATCCTACGAGCAGTACTTC
once TRBD1 TRBJ2-7 TRBV27 CASSSTGAGDYEQYF TGTGCCAGCAGTTCCACAGGGGCCGGGGACTACGAGCAGTACTTC
few TRBD2 TRBJ2-5 TRBV14 CASSQDLRLAFGETQYF TGTGCCAGCAGCCAAGATTTGAGACTAGCATTTGGGGAGACCCAGTACTTC
NA TRBD2 TRBJ2-7 TRBV12-3/TRBV12-4 CASTQVGGGPYEQYF TGTGCCAGCACTCAAGTGGGCGGGGGACCCTACGAGCAGTACTTC
NA NA TRBJ1-5 TRBV6-1 CASSVRGNRNQPQHF TGTGCCAGCAGTGTCCGGGGAAACCGCAATCAGCCCCAGCATTTT
few NA TRBJ2-3 TRBV4-3 CASSQGVPDTQYF TGCGCCAGCAGCCAAGGTGTCCCAGATACGCAGTATTTT
NA TRBD2 TRBJ2-1 TRBV20-1 CSAPSGGSGNEQFF TGCAGTGCTCCCTCGGGGGGGTCGGGCAATGAGCAGTTCTTC
NA NA TRBJ1-2 TRBV28 CASRESPGENYGYTF TGTGCCAGCAGAGAGTCCCCCGGCGAGAACTATGGCTACACCTTC
NA NA TRBJ2-1 TRBV3-1 CASSQGGLEQFF TGTGCCAGCAGCCAAGGAGGCCTTGAGCAGTTCTTC
few TRBD1 TRBJ2-6 TRBV7-8 CASSLAGGTASPLTF TGTGCCAGCAGCTTAGCCGGTGGGACAGCCTCCCCCCTGACTTTC
few NA TRBJ1-6 TRBV6-6 CASSYSSTLGSPLHF TGTGCCAGCAGTTACTCGTCCACCCTTGGTTCACCCCTCCACTTT
few NA TRBJ1-2 TRBV20-1 CSPSRGYTF TGCAGTCCGAGCCGTGGCTACACCTTC
NA NA TRBJ1-2 TRBV4-1 CASSQDPRPAPGGYTF TGCGCCAGCAGCCAAGACCCGAGGCCAGCCCCGGGGGGCTACACCTTC
NA TRBD2 TRBJ2-5 TRBV3-1 CASSDKGERGYQETQYF TGTGCCAGCAGTGACAAGGGGGAGCGGGGGTACCAAGAGACCCAGTACTTC
NA NA TRBJ2-1 TRBV7-3 CASSYRLGSKEQFF TGTGCCAGCAGCTACCGACTGGGGAGCAAGGAGCAGTTCTTC
few NA TRBJ2-3 TRBV7-9 CASTQGSDTQYF TGTGCCAGCACCCAGGGTTCCGATACGCAGTATTTT
few TRBD1 TRBJ1-5 TRBV20-1 CSAYRGGQPQHF TGCAGTGCTTACAGGGGGGGTCAGCCCCAGCATTTT
NA NA TRBJ1-5 TRBV12-3/TRBV12-4 CASRPGLGGNQPQHF TGTGCCAGCAGACCGGGATTGGGGGGCAATCAGCCCCAGCATTTT
NA NA TRBJ2-3 TRBV6-2/TRBV6-3 CASSYTRGSTDTQYF TGTGCCAGCAGTTACACCAGGGGAAGCACAGATACGCAGTATTTT
NA NA TRBJ2-3 TRBV19 CASTTGSSDTQYF TGTGCCAGTACGACGGGGTCATCAGATACGCAGTATTTT
few TRBD1 TRBJ1-5 TRBV20-1 CSARGDRAPYSNQPQHF TGCAGTGCTAGAGGGGACAGGGCCCCATATAGCAATCAGCCCCAGCATTTT
few NA TRBJ2-5 TRBV2 CASSERRQETQYF TGTGCCAGCAGTGAGAGACGCCAAGAGACCCAGTACTTC
few NA TRBJ2-3 TRBV19 CASSPGRRSDTQYF TGTGCCAGTAGTCCAGGCAGGCGATCAGATACGCAGTATTTT
NA TRBD1 TRBJ1-5 TRBV7-2 CASSLVAGGGSSPQHF TGTGCCAGCAGCTTAGTCGCAGGGGGGGGATCGAGTCCCCAGCATTTT
NA NA TRBJ2-1 TRBV5-1 CASSFITDNEQFF TGCGCCAGCAGCTTTATTACGGACAATGAGCAGTTCTTC
NA TRBD2 TRBJ2-3 TRBV7-9 CASSLPLRLAGGDTQYF TGTGCCAGCAGCTTACCCCTTCGACTAGCGGGGGGAGATACGCAGTATTTT
NA TRBD2 TRBJ2-4 TRBV7-2 CASSLGPLAGAKNIQYF TGTGCCAGCAGCTTAGGTCCACTAGCGGGGGCCAAAAACATTCAGTACTTC
NA NA TRBJ2-3 TRBV4-3 CASSPSTQGGNTQYF TGCGCCAGCAGCCCCTCAACCCAGGGGGGGAATACGCAGTATTTT
NA TRBD2 TRBJ2-5 TRBV20-1 CSARPSGGRETQYF TGCAGTGCTCGGCCGAGCGGGGGCCGGGAGACCCAGTACTTC
NA TRBD1 TRBJ2-3 TRBV6-5 CASGGQGAGTDTQYF TGTGCCAGCGGTGGACAGGGGGCAGGCACAGATACGCAGTATTTT
NA TRBD2 TRBJ2-7 TRBV5-6 CASSYWGGTGYEQYF TGTGCCAGCAGCTACTGGGGGGGGACCGGCTACGAGCAGTACTTC
few NA TRBJ2-2 TRBV9 CASSVVFNTGELFF TGTGCCAGCAGCGTAGTTTTCAACACCGGGGAGCTGTTTTTT
NA TRBD1 TRBJ1-5 TRBV6-6 CASGRGVDNQPQHF TGTGCCAGCGGCAGGGGGGTGGACAATCAGCCCCAGCATTTT
NA NA TRBJ1-5 TRBV7-9 CASSAGTSYSQPQHF TGTGCCAGCAGCGCCGGGACATCGTACTCTCAGCCCCAGCATTTT